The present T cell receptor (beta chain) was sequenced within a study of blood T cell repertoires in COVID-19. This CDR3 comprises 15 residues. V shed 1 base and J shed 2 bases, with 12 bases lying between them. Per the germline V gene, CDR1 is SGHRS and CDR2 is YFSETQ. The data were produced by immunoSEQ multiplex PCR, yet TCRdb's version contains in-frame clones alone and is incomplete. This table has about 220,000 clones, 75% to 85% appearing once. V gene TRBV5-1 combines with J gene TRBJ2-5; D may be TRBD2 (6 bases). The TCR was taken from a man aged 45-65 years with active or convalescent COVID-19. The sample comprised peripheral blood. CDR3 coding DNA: TGCGCCAGCAGCTTGCTAGGGGAGGAGCAAGAGACCCAGTACTTC. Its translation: CASSLLGEEQETQYF.